This T cell receptor beta chain was obtained from a study of T-cell reconstitution after alpha-beta-depleted transplantation in children. This sample's TCRbeta library carried unique molecular identifier barcodes. TCRdb redid the calling of the PCR reads with MiXCR, one entry per CDR3 protein. The sample lists some 80,000 distinct CDR3 sequences; 15% to 20% were seen once. In this sample, this clonotype turned up a few times. Its antigen is undetermined. The study, taken as a whole, reports: There were some patients whose high TCRbeta diversity at day 60 came from surviving recipient T cells and thymic progenitors. Most T-cell counts and diversity one year after the transplant came from T cells that were newly produced. Alpha-beta T cells present about two months after transplant were reported to originate from several hundred expanded graft clones.

The CDR3 sequence is 17 residues long. CDR1 is SGHRS and CDR2 is YFSETQ in the germline V gene. V shed 1 base, J shed 1 base, and the junction held 5 bases outside the gene matches. The V gene is TRBV5-1, the J gene TRBJ2-2; 9 nucleotides match TRBD2. The specimen comprised PBMCs, mostly from graft donor cells, sampled 360 days after TCRalphabeta/CD19-depleted stem cell transplant. The TCR comes from a male patient between 2 and 15 years old who had a stem cell transplant for acute lymphoblastic leukemia, so the T cells may come from the graft donor. The CDR3 sequence: CASSLLLAGLNTGELFF. The CDR3 DNA reads TGCGCCAGCAGCTTGCTTCTAGCGGGATTGAACACCGGGGAGCTGTTTTTT.